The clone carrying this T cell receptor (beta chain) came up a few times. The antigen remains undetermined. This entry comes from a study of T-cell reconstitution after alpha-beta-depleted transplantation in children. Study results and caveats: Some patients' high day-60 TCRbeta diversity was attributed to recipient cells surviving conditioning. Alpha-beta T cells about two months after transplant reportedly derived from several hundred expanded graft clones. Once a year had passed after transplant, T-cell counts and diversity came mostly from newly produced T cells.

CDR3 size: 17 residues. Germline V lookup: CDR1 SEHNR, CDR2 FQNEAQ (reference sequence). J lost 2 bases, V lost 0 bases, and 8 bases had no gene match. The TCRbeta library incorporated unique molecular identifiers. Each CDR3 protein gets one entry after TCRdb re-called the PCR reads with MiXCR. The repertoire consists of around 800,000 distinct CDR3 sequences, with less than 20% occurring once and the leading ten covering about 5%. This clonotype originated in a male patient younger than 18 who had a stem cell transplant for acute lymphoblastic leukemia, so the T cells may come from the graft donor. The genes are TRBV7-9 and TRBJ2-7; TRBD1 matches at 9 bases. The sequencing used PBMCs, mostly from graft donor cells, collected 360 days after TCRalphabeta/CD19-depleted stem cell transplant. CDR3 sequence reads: CASSLASWDREAYEQYF. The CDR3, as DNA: TGTGCCAGCAGCTTAGCGTCCTGGGACAGGGAAGCCTACGAGCAGTACTTC.